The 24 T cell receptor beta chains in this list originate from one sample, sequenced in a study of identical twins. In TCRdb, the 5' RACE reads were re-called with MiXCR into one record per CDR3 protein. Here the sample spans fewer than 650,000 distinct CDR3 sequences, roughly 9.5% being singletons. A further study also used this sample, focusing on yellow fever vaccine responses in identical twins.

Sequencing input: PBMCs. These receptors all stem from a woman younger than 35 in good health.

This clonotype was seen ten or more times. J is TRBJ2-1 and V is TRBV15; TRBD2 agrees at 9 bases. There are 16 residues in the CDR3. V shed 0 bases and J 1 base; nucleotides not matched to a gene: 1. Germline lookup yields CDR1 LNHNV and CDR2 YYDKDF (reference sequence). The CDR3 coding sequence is TGTGCCACCAGCAGAGATCTAGCGGGATCCTACAATGAGCAGTTCTTC. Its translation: CATSRDLAGSYNEQFF. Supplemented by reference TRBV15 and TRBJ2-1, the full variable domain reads DAMVIQNPRYQVTQFGKPVTLSCSQTLNHNVMYWYQQKSSQAPKLLFHYYDKDFNNEADTPDNFQSRRPNTSFCFLDIRSPGLGDTAMYLCATSRDLAGSYNEQFFGPGTRLTVL.

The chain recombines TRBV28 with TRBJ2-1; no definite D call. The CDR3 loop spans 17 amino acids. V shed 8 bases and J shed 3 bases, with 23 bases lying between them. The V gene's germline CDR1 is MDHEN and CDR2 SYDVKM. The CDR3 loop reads CASVPQAQRVFYNEQFF. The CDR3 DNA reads TGTGCCAGCGTTCCCCAAGCCCAAAGGGTTTTCTACAATGAGCAGTTCTTC.

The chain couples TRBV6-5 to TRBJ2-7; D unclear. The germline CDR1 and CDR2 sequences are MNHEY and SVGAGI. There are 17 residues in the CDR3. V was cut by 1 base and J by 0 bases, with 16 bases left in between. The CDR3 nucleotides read TGTGCCAGCAGTTACTTAAGCCCCTTCGACGGCTCCTACGAGCAGTACTTC. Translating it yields CASSYLSPFDGSYEQYF.

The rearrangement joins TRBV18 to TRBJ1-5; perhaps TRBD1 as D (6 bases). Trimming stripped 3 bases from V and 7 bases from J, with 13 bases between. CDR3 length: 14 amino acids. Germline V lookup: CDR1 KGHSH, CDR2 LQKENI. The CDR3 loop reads CASSPDRPEQPQHF. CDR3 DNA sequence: TGTGCCAGCTCACCCGACAGGCCCGAGCAGCCCCAGCATTTT.

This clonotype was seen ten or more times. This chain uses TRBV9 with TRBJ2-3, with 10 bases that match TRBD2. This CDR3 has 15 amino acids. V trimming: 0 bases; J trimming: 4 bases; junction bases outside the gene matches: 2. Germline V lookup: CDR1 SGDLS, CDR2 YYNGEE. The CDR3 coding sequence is TGTGCCAGCAGCGTAGGCCTAGCGGGGGCAGATACGCAGTATTTT. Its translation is CASSVGLAGADTQYF.

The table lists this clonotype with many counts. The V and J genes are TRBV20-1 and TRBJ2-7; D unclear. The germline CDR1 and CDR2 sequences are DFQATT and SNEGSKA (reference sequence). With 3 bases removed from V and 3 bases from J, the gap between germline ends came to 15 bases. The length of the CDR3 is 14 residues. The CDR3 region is CSASGLGVLYEQYF. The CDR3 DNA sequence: TGCAGTGCTAGCGGATTGGGCGTCCTCTACGAGCAGTACTTC.

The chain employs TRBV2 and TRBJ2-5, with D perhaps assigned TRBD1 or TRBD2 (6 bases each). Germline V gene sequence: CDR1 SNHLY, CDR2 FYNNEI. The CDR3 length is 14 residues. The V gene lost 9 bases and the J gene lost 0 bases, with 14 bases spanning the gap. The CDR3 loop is CASTEGEYQETQYF. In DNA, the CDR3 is TGTGCCAGTACGGAGGGGGAGTACCAAGAGACCCAGTACTTC. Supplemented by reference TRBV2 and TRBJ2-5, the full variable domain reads EPEVTQTPSHQVTQMGQEVILRCVPISNHLYFYWYRQILGQKVEFLVSFYNNEISEKSEIFDDQFSVERPDGSNFTLKIRSTKLEDSAMYFCASTEGEYQETQYFGPGTRLLVL.

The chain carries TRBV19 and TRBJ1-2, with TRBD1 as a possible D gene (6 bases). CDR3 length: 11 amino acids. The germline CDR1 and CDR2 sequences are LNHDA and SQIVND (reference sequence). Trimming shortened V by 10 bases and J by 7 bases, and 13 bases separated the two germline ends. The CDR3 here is CATENRAGYTF. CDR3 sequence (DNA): TGTGCCACCGAAAACAGGGCTGGCTACACCTTC.

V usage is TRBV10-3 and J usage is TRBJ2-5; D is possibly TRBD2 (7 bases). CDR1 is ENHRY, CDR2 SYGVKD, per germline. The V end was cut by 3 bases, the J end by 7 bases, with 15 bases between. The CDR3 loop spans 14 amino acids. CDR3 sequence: CAISDIGGGGTQYF. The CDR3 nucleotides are TGTGCCATCAGTGATATAGGGGGGGGAGGGACCCAGTACTTC.

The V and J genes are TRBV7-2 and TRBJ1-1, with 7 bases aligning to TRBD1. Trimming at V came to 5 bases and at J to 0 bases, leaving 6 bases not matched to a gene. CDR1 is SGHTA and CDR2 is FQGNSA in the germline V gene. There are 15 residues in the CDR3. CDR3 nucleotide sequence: TGTGCCAGCAGCCGTTCGACAGGGATGAACACTGAAGCTTTCTTT. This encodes CASSRSTGMNTEAFF.

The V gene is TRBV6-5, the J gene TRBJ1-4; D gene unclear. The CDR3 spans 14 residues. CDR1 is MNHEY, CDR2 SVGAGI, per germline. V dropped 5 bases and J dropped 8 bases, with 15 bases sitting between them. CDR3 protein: CASSSITKREKLFF. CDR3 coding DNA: TGTGCCAGCAGTAGCATAACTAAAAGGGAAAAACTGTTTTTT.

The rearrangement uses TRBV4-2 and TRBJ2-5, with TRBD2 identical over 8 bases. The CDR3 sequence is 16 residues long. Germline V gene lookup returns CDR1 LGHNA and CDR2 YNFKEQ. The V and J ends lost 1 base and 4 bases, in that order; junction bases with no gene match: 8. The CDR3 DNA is TGTGCCAGCAGCCAAGCCCCCGGGGGGGGAGGAGAGACCCAGTACTTC. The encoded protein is CASSQAPGGGGETQYF.

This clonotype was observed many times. CDR3 bases: TGCAGTGCCAGGGAGGGCCTAAATGAGCAGTTCTTC. Encoded protein: CSAREGLNEQFF. V gene TRBV20-1 combines with J gene TRBJ2-1, with 7 bases that match TRBD2. The CDR3 is 12 residues long. The germline V gene encodes CDR1 DFQATT and CDR2 SNEGSKA (reference sequence). V lost 6 bases, J lost 7 bases, and 6 bases stayed unmatched.

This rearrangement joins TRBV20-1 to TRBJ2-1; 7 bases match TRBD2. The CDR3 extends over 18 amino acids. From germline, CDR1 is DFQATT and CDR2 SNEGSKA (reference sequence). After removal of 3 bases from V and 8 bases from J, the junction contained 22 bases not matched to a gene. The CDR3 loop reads CSASPTAIRTSITDEQFF. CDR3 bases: TGCAGTGCTAGTCCTACCGCAATCAGGACTAGTATTACGGATGAGCAGTTCTTC.

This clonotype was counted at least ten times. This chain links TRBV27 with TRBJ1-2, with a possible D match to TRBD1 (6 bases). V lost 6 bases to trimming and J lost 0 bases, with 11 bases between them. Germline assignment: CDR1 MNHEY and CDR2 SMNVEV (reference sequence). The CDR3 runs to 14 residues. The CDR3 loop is CASRRDKTNYGYTF. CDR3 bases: TGTGCCAGCAGAAGGGACAAAACTAACTATGGCTACACCTTC.

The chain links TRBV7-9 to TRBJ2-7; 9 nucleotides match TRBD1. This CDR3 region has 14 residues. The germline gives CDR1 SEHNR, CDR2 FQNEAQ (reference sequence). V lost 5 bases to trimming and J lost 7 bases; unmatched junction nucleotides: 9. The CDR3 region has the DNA TGTGCCAGCAGCGGACAGGGGCGCACTTGGGAGCAGTACTTC. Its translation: CASSGQGRTWEQYF.

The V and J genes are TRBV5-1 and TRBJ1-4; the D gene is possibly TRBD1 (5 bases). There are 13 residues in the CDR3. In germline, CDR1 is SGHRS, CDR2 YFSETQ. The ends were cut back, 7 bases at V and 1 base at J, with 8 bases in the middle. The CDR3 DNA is TGCGCCAGCGGGAGGGGAACTAATGAAAAACTGTTTTTT. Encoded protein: CASGRGTNEKLFF.

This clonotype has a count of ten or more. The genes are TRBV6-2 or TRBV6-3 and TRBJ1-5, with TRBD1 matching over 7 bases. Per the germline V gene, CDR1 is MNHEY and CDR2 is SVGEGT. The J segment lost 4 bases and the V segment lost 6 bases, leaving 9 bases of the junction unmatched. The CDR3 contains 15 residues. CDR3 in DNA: TGTGCCAGCAGCCCAGGGGGTCCAGGGAATCAGCCCCAGCATTTT. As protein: CASSPGGPGNQPQHF.

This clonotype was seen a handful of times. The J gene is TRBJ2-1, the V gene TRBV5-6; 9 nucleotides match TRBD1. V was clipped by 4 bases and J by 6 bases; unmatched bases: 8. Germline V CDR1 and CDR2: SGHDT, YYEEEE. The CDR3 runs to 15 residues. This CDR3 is CASSQTGTGPNEQFF. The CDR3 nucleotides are TGTGCCAGCAGCCAGACCGGGACAGGGCCCAATGAGCAGTTCTTC.

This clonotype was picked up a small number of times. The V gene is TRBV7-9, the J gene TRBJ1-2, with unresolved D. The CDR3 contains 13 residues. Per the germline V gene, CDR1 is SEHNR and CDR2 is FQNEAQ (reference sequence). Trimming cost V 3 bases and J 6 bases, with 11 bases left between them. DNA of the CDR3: TGTGCCAGCAGCTTTACGGGCGTGGATGGCTACACCTTC. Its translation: CASSFTGVDGYTF.

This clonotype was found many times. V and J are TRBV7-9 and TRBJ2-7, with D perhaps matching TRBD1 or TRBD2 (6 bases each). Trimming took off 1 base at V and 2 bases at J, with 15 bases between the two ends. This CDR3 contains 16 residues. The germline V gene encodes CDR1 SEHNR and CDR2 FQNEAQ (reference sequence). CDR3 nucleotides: TGTGCCAGCAGCTTAGAGAGGAGGGGGGATACCTACGAGCAGTACTTC. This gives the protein CASSLERRGDTYEQYF. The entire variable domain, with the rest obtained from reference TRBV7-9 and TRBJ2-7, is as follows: DTGVSQNPRHKITKRGQNVTFRCDPISEHNRLYWYRQTLGQGPEFLTYFQNEAQLEKSRLLSDRFSAERPKGSFSTLEIQRTEQGDSAMYLCASSLERRGDTYEQYFGPGTRLTVT.

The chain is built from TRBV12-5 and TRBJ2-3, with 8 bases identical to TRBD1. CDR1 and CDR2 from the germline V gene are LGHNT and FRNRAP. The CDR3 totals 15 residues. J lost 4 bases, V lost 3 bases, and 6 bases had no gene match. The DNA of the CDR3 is TGTGCTAGTGGTTTTAGGGCAGGGGGCGCAGATACGCAGTATTTT. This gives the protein CASGFRAGGADTQYF.

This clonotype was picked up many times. The CDR3 nucleotides are TGTGCCAGCAGCTTTAATCGCGGGCAAGAGACCCAGTACTTC. The encoded protein is CASSFNRGQETQYF. The chain combines TRBV5-5 with TRBJ2-5, with a possible D match to TRBD2 (5 bases). Deletions cut 2 bases from V and 2 bases from J, with 10 bases between. Germline V CDR1 and CDR2: SGHKS, YYEKEE (reference sequence). The CDR3 extends over 14 amino acids.

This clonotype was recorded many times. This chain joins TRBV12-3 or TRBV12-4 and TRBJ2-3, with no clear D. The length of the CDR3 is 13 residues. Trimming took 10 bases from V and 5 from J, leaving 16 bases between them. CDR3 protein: CATSHGLGDTQYF. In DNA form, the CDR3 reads TGTGCCACCTCCCACGGGTTGGGAGATACGCAGTATTTT.